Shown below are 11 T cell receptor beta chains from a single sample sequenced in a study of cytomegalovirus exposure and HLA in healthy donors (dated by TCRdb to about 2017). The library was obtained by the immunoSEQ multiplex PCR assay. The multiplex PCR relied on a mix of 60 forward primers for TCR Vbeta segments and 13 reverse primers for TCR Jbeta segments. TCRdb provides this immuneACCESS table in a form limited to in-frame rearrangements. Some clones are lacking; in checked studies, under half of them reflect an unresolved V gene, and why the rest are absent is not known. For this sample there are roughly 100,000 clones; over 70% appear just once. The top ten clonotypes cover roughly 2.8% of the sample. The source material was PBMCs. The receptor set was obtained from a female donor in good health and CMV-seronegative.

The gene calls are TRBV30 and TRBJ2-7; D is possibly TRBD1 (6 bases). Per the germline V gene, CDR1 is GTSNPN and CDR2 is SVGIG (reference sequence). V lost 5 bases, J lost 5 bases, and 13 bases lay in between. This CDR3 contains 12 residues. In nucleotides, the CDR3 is TGTGCCTGGGGGCCGACAGGAAACGAGCAGTACTTC. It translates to CAWGPTGNEQYF.

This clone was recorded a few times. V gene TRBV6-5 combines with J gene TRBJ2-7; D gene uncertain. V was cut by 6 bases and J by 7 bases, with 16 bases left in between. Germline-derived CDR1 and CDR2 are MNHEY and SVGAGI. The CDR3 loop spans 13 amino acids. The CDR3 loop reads CASSPQIRREQYF. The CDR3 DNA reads TGTGCCAGCAGCCCCCAGATACGTCGAGAGCAGTACTTC.

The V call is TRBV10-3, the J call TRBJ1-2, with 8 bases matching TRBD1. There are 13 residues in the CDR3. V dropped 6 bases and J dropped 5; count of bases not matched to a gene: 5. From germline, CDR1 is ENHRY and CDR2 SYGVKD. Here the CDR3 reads CAISGQGRYGYTF. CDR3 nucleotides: TGTGCCATCAGCGGACAGGGAAGATATGGCTACACCTTC.

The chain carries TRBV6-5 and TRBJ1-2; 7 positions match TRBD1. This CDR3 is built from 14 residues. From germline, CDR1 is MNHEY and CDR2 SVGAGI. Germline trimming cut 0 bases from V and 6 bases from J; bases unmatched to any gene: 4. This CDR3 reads CASSYSRQGHGYTF. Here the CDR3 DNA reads TGTGCCAGCAGTTACTCACGACAGGGCCATGGCTACACCTTC.

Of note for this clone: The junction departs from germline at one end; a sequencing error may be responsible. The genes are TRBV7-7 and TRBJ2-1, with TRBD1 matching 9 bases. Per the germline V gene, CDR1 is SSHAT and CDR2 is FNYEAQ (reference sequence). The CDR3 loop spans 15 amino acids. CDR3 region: CASSLGPGQGNEQFF. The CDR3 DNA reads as TGTGCTAGCAGCTTAGGCCCGGGACAGGGTAATGAGCAGTTCTTC.

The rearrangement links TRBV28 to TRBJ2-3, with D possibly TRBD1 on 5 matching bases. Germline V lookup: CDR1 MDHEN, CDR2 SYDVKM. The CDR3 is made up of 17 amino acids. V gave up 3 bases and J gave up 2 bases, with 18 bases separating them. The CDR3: CASSFQFLGQYTDTQYF. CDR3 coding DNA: TGTGCCAGCAGTTTCCAATTCCTTGGACAATACACAGATACGCAGTATTTT. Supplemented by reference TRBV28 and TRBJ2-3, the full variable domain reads DVKVTQSSRYLVKRTGEKVFLECVQDMDHENMFWYRQDPGLGLRLIYFSYDVKMKEKGDIPEGYSVSREKKERFSLILESASTNQTSMYLCASSFQFLGQYTDTQYFGPGTRLTVL.

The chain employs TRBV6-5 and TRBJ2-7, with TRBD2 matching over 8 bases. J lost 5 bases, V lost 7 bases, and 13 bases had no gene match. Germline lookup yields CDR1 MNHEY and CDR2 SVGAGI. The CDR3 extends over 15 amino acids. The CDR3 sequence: CASIKGAGASDEQYF. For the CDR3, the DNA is TGTGCCAGCATAAAAGGAGCGGGAGCTTCTGACGAGCAGTACTTC.

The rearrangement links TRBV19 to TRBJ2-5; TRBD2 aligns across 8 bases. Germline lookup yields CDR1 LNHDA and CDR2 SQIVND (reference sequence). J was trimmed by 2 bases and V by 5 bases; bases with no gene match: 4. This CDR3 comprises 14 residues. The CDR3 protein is CASSRAGVQETQYF. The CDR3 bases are TGTGCCAGTAGTCGAGCGGGAGTTCAAGAGACCCAGTACTTC.

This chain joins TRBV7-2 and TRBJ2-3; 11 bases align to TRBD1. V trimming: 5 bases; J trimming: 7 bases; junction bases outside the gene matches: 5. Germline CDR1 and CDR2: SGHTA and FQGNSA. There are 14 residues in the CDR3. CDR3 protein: CASSPGQGAYTQYF. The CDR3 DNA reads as TGTGCCAGCAGCCCTGGACAGGGGGCATATACGCAGTATTTT. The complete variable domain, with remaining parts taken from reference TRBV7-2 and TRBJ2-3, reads GAGVSQSPSNKVTEKGKDVELRCDPISGHTALYWYRQSLGQGLEFLIYFQGNSAPDKSGLPSDRFSAERTGGSVSTLTIQRTQQEDSAVYLCASSPGQGAYTQYFGPGTRLTVL.

The DNA of the CDR3 is TGTGCCAGCAAGAGCTCCTATAATTCACCCCTCCACTTT. Translation gives CASKSSYNSPLHF. The J gene is TRBJ1-6, the V gene TRBV6-5; D gene unclear. Trimming removed 7 bases from V and 0 bases from J, with 4 bases in between. This CDR3 comprises 13 residues. CDR1 MNHEY and CDR2 SVGAGI come from the germline V gene.

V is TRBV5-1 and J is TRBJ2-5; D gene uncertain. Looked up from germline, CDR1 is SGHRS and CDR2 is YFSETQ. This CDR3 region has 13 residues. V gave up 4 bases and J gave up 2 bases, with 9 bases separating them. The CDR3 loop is CASSPYPQETQYF. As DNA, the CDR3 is TGCGCCAGCAGCCCCTACCCTCAAGAGACCCAGTACTTC.